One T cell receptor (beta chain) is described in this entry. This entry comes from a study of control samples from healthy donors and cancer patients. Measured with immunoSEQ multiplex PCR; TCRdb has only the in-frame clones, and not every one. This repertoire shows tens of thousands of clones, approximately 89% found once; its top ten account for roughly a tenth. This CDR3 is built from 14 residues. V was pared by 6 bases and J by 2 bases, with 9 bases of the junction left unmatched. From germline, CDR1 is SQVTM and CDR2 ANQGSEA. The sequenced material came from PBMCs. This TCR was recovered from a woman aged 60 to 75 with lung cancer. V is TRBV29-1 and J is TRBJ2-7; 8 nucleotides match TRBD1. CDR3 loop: CSVARTGITYEQYF. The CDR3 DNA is TGCAGCGTCGCTCGGACAGGGATTACCTACGAGCAGTACTTC.